The clone carrying this T cell receptor (beta chain) was seen only a few times. The data belong to a study of blood T cells in healthy people across ages. Each sample yielded at least 5.5 micrograms of PBMC total RNA. The ends were cut back, 7 bases at V and 2 bases at J, with 20 bases in the middle. CDR1 is LNHDA and CDR2 is SQIVND in the germline V gene (reference sequence). This CDR3 region has 16 residues. A sample-barcoded 5' primer and a J-beta primer mix were used in a second PCR of roughly 7 to 12 cycles. TCRdb processed the 5' RACE reads anew with MiXCR; each CDR3 protein has one entry. Here the sample spans around 1,000,000 distinct CDR3 sequences, approximately 25% being singletons. These data also featured in a second study, about T cells of mothers and their children.

This sequence was found in a girl aged 2 to 10 in good health. Sample: blood. The chain has TRBV19 and TRBJ2-5; TRBD1 might be the D (6 bases). CDR3 sequence reads: CASTRRLGDTQETQYF. The CDR3 nucleotides read TGTGCCAGTACTCGGCGTCTAGGGGACACACAAGAGACCCAGTACTTC.